The present TCR beta chain was sequenced within a study of OX40 agonist ivuxolimab in advanced cancers. The CDR3 has 12 residues. V was clipped by 5 bases and J by 6 bases, with 9 bases between them. Germline CDR1 and CDR2: SGHTA and FQGNSA. Method: immunoSEQ multiplex PCR; TCRdb's copy keeps in-frame clones and lacks some. Of around 50,000 clones listed, 60% to 80% were seen once; the top ten hold 6.5% to 9%. The sequence was obtained from an adult with an advanced solid tumor such as melanoma, head and neck, liver or kidney cancer. The gene calls are TRBV7-2 and TRBJ2-3; D not resolved. Material: CD4+ or CD8+ T cells sorted from blood, obtained in a trial of the OX40 agonist ivuxolimab. CDR3 sequence (DNA): TGTGCCAGCAGCCCTTATTCGGATACGCAGTATTTT. It encodes CASSPYSDTQYF. The variable domain in full, with the rest retrieved from reference TRBV7-2 and TRBJ2-3, is GAGVSQSPSNKVTEKGKDVELRCDPISGHTALYWYRQSLGQGLEFLIYFQGNSAPDKSGLPSDRFSAERTGGSVSTLTIQRTQQEDSAVYLCASSPYSDTQYFGPGTRLTVL.